These T cell receptor beta chains were read from a single sample in a study of cytomegalovirus exposure and HLA in healthy donors. Here immunoSEQ multiplex PCR was the method, and the copy in TCRdb shows in-frame clones only, minus some. The sample holds tens of thousands of clones. What was sequenced was PBMCs. These receptors originate from a woman in her twenties or thirties in good health and CMV-seropositive. Both conserved end residues are part of each CDR3. D genes are given only for firm matches.

v_call	j_call	d_call	cdr3_nt	cdr3_aa
TRBV4-2	TRBJ2-1	NA	TGTGCCAGCAGCCAAGATCTGGGGCGGGAGAGGGGGGTGTTGGGGCAGTTCTTC	CASSQDLGRERGVLGQFF
TRBV28	TRBJ1-5	TRBD1	TGTGCCAGCAGTTCCTCGGGACAGGGGTATCTTCGACCCCAGCATTTT	CASSSSGQGYLRPQHF
TRBV5-4	TRBJ1-5	NA	TGTGCCAGCAGCTCGGATGGGGCAACTAGCAATCAGCCCCAGCATTTT	CASSSDGATSNQPQHF
TRBV28	TRBJ1-6	NA	TGTGCCAGCAGTTTATCGAGGAGGTATTCACCCCTCCACTTT	CASSLSRRYSPLHF
TRBV5-1	TRBJ1-1	NA	TGCGCCAGCAGCTTGGGACAGCAAAACACTGAAGCTTTCTTT	CASSLGQQNTEAFF
TRBV5-1	TRBJ1-2	NA	TGCGCCAGCAGCTCTGGGGGCAGGGCGTTACTCTATGGCTACACCTTC	CASSSGGRALLYGYTF
TRBV6-6	TRBJ2-7	TRBD2	TGTGCCAGCGGGACTAGCGGGCTCTACGAGCAGTACTTC	CASGTSGLYEQYF
TRBV9	TRBJ1-5	NA	TGTGCCAGCAGCGAGGCTGCAGGGTTTGGTCAGCCCCAGCATTTT	CASSEAAGFGQPQHF
TRBV5-6	TRBJ1-2	TRBD1	TGTGCCAGCAGCTTGAACAGGGGCAATAGTGGCTACACCTTC	CASSLNRGNSGYTF
TRBV18	TRBJ1-3	TRBD1	TGTGCCAGCTCACCACCGGGACAGCGAGGAAACACCATATATTTT	CASSPPGQRGNTIYF
TRBV7-2	TRBJ2-3	TRBD2	TGTGCCAGCAGCCCCGGACTAGGCTCGGATACGCAGTATTTT	CASSPGLGSDTQYF
TRBV30	TRBJ1-1	NA	TGTGCCTGGAGTGTACGGGGTGGCGAAGATTTCTTT	CAWSVRGGEDFF
TRBV14	TRBJ1-2	NA	TGTGCCAGCAGCCAAGGATTGGGGGGGCGAAGCTATGGCTACACCTTC	CASSQGLGGRSYGYTF
TRBV18	TRBJ1-1	TRBD1	TGTGCCAGCTCACCAAGACAGGGGGCGGTAGAAGCTTTCTTT	CASSPRQGAVEAFF
TRBV6-1	TRBJ1-2	TRBD1	TGTGCCAGCAGTGATTGGACAGGGACCCCGTTAGCTAACTATGGCTACACCTTC	CASSDWTGTPLANYGYTF
TRBV28	TRBJ2-7	TRBD1	TGTGCCAGCAGTTGGGACAGGGCTCCTGGCTACGAGCAGTACTTC	CASSWDRAPGYEQYF
TRBV10-3	TRBJ2-7	NA	TGTGCCATCTCCTCAGGGTACGAGCAGTACTTC	CAISSGYEQYF
TRBV28	TRBJ2-3	NA	TGTGCCAGCAGTTCGTGGGGGAGGTCCGGGGGAGATACGCAGTATTTT	CASSSWGRSGGDTQYF
TRBV10-1	TRBJ1-6	NA	TGCGCCAGCAGCCGGGGAAGTAATTCACCCCTCCACTTT	CASSRGSNSPLHF
TRBV6-4	TRBJ1-1	NA	TGTGCCAGCAGTGACTCGTCTCGAGGGACTGAAGCTTTCTTT	CASSDSSRGTEAFF
TRBV11-2	TRBJ2-1	TRBD2	TGTGCCAGCAGCTTAGTAGCGGGCAAATTCAATGAGCAGTTCTTC	CASSLVAGKFNEQFF
TRBV29-1	TRBJ1-1	TRBD1	TGCAGCGTTGGAGGACAGGTGAACACTGAAGCTTTCTTT	CSVGGQVNTEAFF
TRBV30	TRBJ2-7	TRBD1	TGTGCCTGGAGGGACAGGGGTGACGAGCAGTACTTC	CAWRDRGDEQYF
TRBV30	TRBJ2-5	NA	TGTGCCTGGAGTCGGGGTGGCCAAGAGACCCAGTACTTC	CAWSRGGQETQYF
TRBV6-5	TRBJ1-4	NA	TGTGCCAGCAGTTACTCGGGAGAGGGCAGTGAAAAACTGTTTTTT	CASSYSGEGSEKLFF
TRBV11-2	TRBJ2-2	NA	TGTGCCAGCAGCTACCTCCGGGGGACCGGGGAGCTGTTTTTT	CASSYLRGTGELFF
TRBV6-5	TRBJ2-2	NA	TGTGCCAGCAGTTACTCTGTGGGAGACACCGGGGAGCTGTTTTTT	CASSYSVGDTGELFF
TRBV27	TRBJ2-5	TRBD2	TGTGCCAGCAGTAATAGCGGGCGCCAAGAGACCCAGTACTTC	CASSNSGRQETQYF
TRBV29-1	TRBJ1-4	NA	TGCAGCGTTGCCGGGGGTAATGAAAAACTGTTTTTT	CSVAGGNEKLFF
TRBV5-1	TRBJ1-1	NA	TGCGCCAGCAGCTTCGCAGGGAATTTGGAAGCTTTCTTT	CASSFAGNLEAFF
TRBV21-1	TRBJ1-1	NA	TGTGCCAGCAGCAAAGCGGGGGGACGGGAGAACACTGAAGCTTTCTTT	CASSKAGGRENTEAFF
TRBV9	TRBJ2-2	NA	TGTGCCAGCAGGGCCCCTCCCGGGGAGCTGTTTTTT	CASRAPPGELFF
TRBV30	TRBJ2-7	NA	TGTGCCTGGAGTGTACCCACAGGCCCTTTTAACGAGCAGTACTTC	CAWSVPTGPFNEQYF
TRBV5-1	TRBJ1-6	TRBD1	TGCGCCAGCAAGGGCACAGGGGATAATTCACCCCTCCACTTT	CASKGTGDNSPLHF
TRBV10-3	TRBJ2-5	TRBD2	TGTGCCATCAGTGAGTCGAGCGGGGGGGCAAAGACCCAGTACTTC	CAISESSGGAKTQYF
TRBV7-6	TRBJ2-6	NA	TGTGCCAGCAGCTTAGGACCGGGAGCCATCTCTGGGGCCAACGTCCTGACTTTC	CASSLGPGAISGANVLTF
TRBV11-2	TRBJ2-7	TRBD1	TGTGCCAGCAGCTTAGATCAGGGGGCCGAGCAGTACTTC	CASSLDQGAEQYF
TRBV25-1	TRBJ1-4	NA	TGTGCCAGCAGTGGCGCCAATAATGAAAAACTGTTTTTT	CASSGANNEKLFF
TRBV4-1	TRBJ2-3	TRBD2	TGCGCCAGCAGCCAAGGGCCCAGCGGGGGGTTAGATACGCAGTATTTT	CASSQGPSGGLDTQYF
TRBV18	TRBJ2-7	TRBD1	TGTGCCAGCTCTCCCGGGACAGGGGTCGAGCAGTACTTC	CASSPGTGVEQYF
TRBV28	TRBJ2-2	NA	TGTGCCAGCAGTTTAGGCGCAGGGCATGTTACCGGGGAGCTGTTTTTT	CASSLGAGHVTGELFF
TRBV6-1	TRBJ1-2	NA	TGTGCCAGCAGTAACTCCGGGACATACTATGGCTACACCTTC	CASSNSGTYYGYTF
TRBV18	TRBJ2-1	TRBD2	TGTGCCAGCTCGACGGGACTAGCGGGAGTCAATGAGCAGTTCTTC	CASSTGLAGVNEQFF
TRBV6-1	TRBJ2-7	TRBD1	TGTGCCAGCATGGACAGGCCGAACTCCTACGAGCAGTACTTC	CASMDRPNSYEQYF
TRBV5-1	TRBJ2-5	TRBD2	TGCGCCAGCAAGCTAGCGGGAGTTAGGGAGACCCAGTACTTC	CASKLAGVRETQYF
TRBV30	TRBJ1-2	NA	TGTGCCTGGAGTGAATACGAAGGGAGTGTGGATGGCTACACCTTC	CAWSEYEGSVDGYTF
TRBV29-1	TRBJ1-2	NA	TGCAGCGTTGGGGGCACAGGCACACCCTATGGCTACACCTTC	CSVGGTGTPYGYTF
TRBV19	TRBJ1-5	NA	TGTGCCAGTAGTATAGCGGGGGTGTTGGGCAATCAGCCCCAGCATTTT	CASSIAGVLGNQPQHF
TRBV19	TRBJ2-2	TRBD1	TGTGCCAGTAGGATTTGGACAGGAGGCACCGGGGAGCTGTTTTTT	CASRIWTGGTGELFF